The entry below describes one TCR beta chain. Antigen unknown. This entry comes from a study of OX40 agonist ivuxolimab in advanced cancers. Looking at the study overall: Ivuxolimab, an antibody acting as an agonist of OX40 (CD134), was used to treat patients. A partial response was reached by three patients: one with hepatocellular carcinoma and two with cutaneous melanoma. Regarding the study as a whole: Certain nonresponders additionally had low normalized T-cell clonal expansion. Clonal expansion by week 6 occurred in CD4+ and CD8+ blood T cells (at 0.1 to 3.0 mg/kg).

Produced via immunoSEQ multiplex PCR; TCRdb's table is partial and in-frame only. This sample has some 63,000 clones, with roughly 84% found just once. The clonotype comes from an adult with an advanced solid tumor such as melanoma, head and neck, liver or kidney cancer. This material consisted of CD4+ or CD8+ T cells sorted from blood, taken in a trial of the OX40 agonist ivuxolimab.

CDR3 sequence (DNA): TGTGCCAGCTCACCAGACCGACAGGGGGGAACTGAAGCTTTCTTT. It yields the protein CASSPDRQGGTEAFF. The chain recombines TRBV18 with TRBJ1-1; 9 bases line up with TRBD1. With V trimmed by 2 bases and J by 5 bases, 6 bases remained unmatched. Germline CDR1 and CDR2: KGHSH and LQKENI. The CDR3 has 15 residues.